This T cell receptor beta chain was found in a study of a mutant IDH1 vaccine in newly diagnosed glioma (dated by TCRdb to the early 2020s). Regarding the research as a whole: Vaccination was initiated 4-6 weeks after radiotherapy alone, or concurrently with temozolomide cycles in the chemotherapy-containing groups. Of the roughly 34 treated patients, approximately 60% were male and about 40% were female, and a mean age of approximately 40 years was recorded. Before enrollment, patients had received standard therapy of radiotherapy alone, temozolomide alone, or radiochemotherapy with temozolomide; most received the combination. The week-35 safety follow-up took place at visit V12, and the week-47 end of study took place at visit V13. Peripheral blood samples were drawn at six visits, namely V03 (baseline), V05, V07, V10, V12 and V13. For exploratory analyses, fewer than 30 treated patients had longitudinal TCRB deep sequencing done wherever samples were available.

Per the publication, the time point label means: week 35, safety follow-up. A 20-mer mutant IDH1 peptide at 300 micrograms in Montanide made up each vaccine dose, which was injected subcutaneously together with topical imiquimod. Across visits V03 through V10, patients got a total of eight vaccinations, given in weeks 1, 3, 5, 7, 11, 15, 19 and 23. Donors had newly diagnosed WHO grade 3 or 4 IDH1-mutant astrocytomas with loss of nuclear ATRX. The samples were drawn from NOA16, a multicentre, single-arm, open-label phase I trial in Germany that tested a mutant IDH1 peptide vaccine in humans for the first time. The DNeasy Blood and Tissue Kit was used to extract genomic DNA from EDTA blood for TCRB sequencing. V and J are truncated by 4 bases and 5 bases respectively, leaving an intervening sequence of 9 bases. Sequences SGHRS (CDR1) and YFSETQ (CDR2) are obtained from the germline V gene. Its CDR3 holds 13 amino acids, cysteine through phenylalanine. Solely the CDR3 DNA is kept, with 39 bases framed from the first base.

Worth noting for this clone: Its binding antigen is unknown. It has no much larger one-base neighbor in the sample; base qualities were not kept.

The method was the immunoSEQ multiplex PCR assay. Rearranged TCR beta chain sequences were amplified using the hsTCRB Kit according to the manufacturer's protocol. Sequencing of TCRB libraries was carried out on an Illumina MiSeq. The original pipeline was this. The proprietary platform of the kit vendor was used for demultiplexing, trimming and gene mapping. The table was pulled from immuneACCESS by TCRdb, which kept in-frame rearrangements only. Such tables lose some clones; where checked, under half of the loss comes from unresolved V genes, and the rest has no known cause. The DNA gave D and trimming, while V, J and clone size come from that table. For this sample the table gives approximately 45,000 clones, of which 70% to 90% were detected only once. Around 5.7% of the sample is taken by the ten largest. The full study reports these points: It was noted by the authors that analyses of patient blood samples could not be reproduced owing to sample limitations. PBMC samples for TCRB deep sequencing were selected based on availability. Across multiple MHC alleles, vaccine-induced immune responses were seen in around 93% of patients. No apparent relationship was observed between pseudoprogression and alterations in the top peripheral T cell clonotypes detected by TCRB sequencing.

The sequence links TRBV5-1 to TRBJ1-4; confidence is insufficient to name the D gene. This sequence was found in a woman aged 40 to 50 with glioma. The sample here was PBMCs, taken from a glioma patient whose treatment included an IDH1 peptide vaccine. Here the CDR3 is given as CASSGSRNEKLFF. The base sequence is TGCGCCAGCAGCGGTAGCCGGAATGAAAAACTGTTTTTT. The full variable domain, completed from the reference TRBV5-1 and TRBJ1-4 proteins outside the CDR3, reads KAGVTQTPRYLIKTRGQQVTLSCSPISGHRSVSWYQQTPGQGLQFLFEYFSETQRNKGNFPGRFSGRQFSNSRSEMNVSTLELGDSALYLCASSGSRNEKLFFGSGTQLSVL.